These 12 T cell receptor beta chains came from one sample sequenced in a study of T cell responses to AZD1222 COVID-19 vaccine. Sequencing used immunoSEQ multiplex PCR; TCRdb keeps in-frame clones, though not all of them. The top ten hold about 1.5% of the sample, which has approximately 150,000 clones, 80% to 90% seen once. Sequenced here: peripheral blood, sampled on day 0 of AZD1222 vaccination. The source of these receptors is an adult in good health.

This chain connects TRBV2 to TRBJ2-6, with 12 bases matching TRBD1. In germline, CDR1 is SNHLY, CDR2 FYNNEI. V lost 6 bases and J lost 3; bases outside the gene matches: 6. The CDR3 runs to 17 residues. The CDR3 sequence: CASRAGTGGFGANVLTF. CDR3 DNA: TGTGCCAGCAGGGCCGGGACAGGGGGCTTTGGGGCCAACGTCCTGACTTTC.

The rearrangement uses TRBV6-5 and TRBJ2-1, with TRBD2 matching 10 bases. The V and J ends lost 0 bases and 13 bases, in that order; junction bases with no gene match: 9. Looked up from germline, CDR1 is MNHEY and CDR2 is SVGAGI. This CDR3 has 15 amino acids. This CDR3 reads CASSYSDLAGARQFF. DNA for the CDR3: TGTGCCAGCAGTTACTCGGATCTAGCGGGGGCTCGCCAGTTCTTC.

This rearrangement joins TRBV3-1 (or the pseudogene TRBV3-2) to TRBJ2-7; the D gene is possibly TRBD2 (5 bases). Trimming removed 5 bases at V and 3 bases at J, with 11 bases between. This CDR3 has 13 amino acids. The germline CDR1 and CDR2 sequences are LGHDT and YNNKEL (reference sequence). CDR3 amino acids: CASSSNRDYEQYF. The CDR3 region has the DNA TGTGCCAGCAGCTCAAACCGGGACTACGAGCAGTACTTC.

The chain uses TRBV6-5 and TRBJ2-1; D unclear. This CDR3 is built from 15 residues. CDR1 and CDR2 from the germline V gene are MNHEY and SVGAGI. V dropped 8 bases and J dropped 2 bases, with 16 bases sitting between them. CDR3 loop: CASWKGLSPYNEQFF. For the CDR3, the DNA is TGTGCCAGCTGGAAAGGTCTAAGCCCCTACAATGAGCAGTTCTTC.

The chain carries TRBV6-5 and TRBJ1-1; 9 bases match TRBD1. There are 14 residues in the CDR3. With 7 bases clipped from V and 1 base from J, the junction kept 4 bases outside the gene matches. Germline lookup yields CDR1 MNHEY and CDR2 SVGAGI. In DNA form, the CDR3 reads TGTGCCAGCACCCAGGGACAGGGGAACACTGAAGCTTTCTTT. Its translation is CASTQGQGNTEAFF.

The chain joins TRBV2 to TRBJ2-1; 13 bases map to TRBD2. The trim removed 3 bases at V and 9 bases at J, leaving 5 bases unmatched. CDR3 length: 15 amino acids. Germline CDR1 SNHLY, CDR2 FYNNEI. CDR3 nucleotide sequence: TGTGCCAGCAGTGAGCGACTAGCGGGGGGAATTGAGCAGTTCTTC. The encoded protein is CASSERLAGGIEQFF.

The chain joins TRBV4-1 to TRBJ1-3; D perhaps matches TRBD1 (6 bases). Germline V lookup: CDR1 MGHRA, CDR2 YSYEKL. The length of the CDR3 is 16 residues. V lost 5 bases to trimming and J lost 0 bases, with 14 bases between them. The CDR3 nucleotides are TGCGCCAGCAGCACCCGGGACACATACTCTGGAAACACCATATATTTT. Translating it yields CASSTRDTYSGNTIYF.

In its sample, this clone was seen once. The J gene is TRBJ1-1, the V gene TRBV5-1, with 9 bases matching TRBD1. V shed 4 bases, J shed 5 bases, and the junction held 9 bases outside the gene matches. The CDR3 runs to 15 residues. Germline CDR1 and CDR2: SGHRS and YFSETQ. The CDR3 loop is CASSPWTGVLTEAFF. CDR3 nucleotide sequence: TGCGCCAGCAGCCCATGGACAGGGGTTTTGACTGAAGCTTTCTTT.

The chain has TRBV12-3 or TRBV12-4 and TRBJ1-4; D is unresolved. The CDR3 extends over 12 amino acids. Trimming cost V 6 bases and J 8 bases, with 10 bases left between them. DNA for the CDR3: TGTGCCAGCAGGGGTAACGCCGAAAAACTGTTTTTT. Protein product: CASRGNAEKLFF.

The chain employs TRBV5-1 and TRBJ2-7; possibly TRBD2 for D (5 bases). Trimming took 0 bases from V and 3 from J, leaving 16 bases between them. The germline CDR1 and CDR2 sequences are SGHRS and YFSETQ. The CDR3 extends over 16 amino acids. The CDR3 region is CASSLGGAGPLYEQYF. The CDR3, as DNA: TGCGCCAGCAGCTTGGGGGGAGCAGGACCTCTCTACGAGCAGTACTTC. Filled out from reference TRBV5-1 and TRBJ2-7, the complete variable domain reads KAGVTQTPRYLIKTRGQQVTLSCSPISGHRSVSWYQQTPGQGLQFLFEYFSETQRNKGNFPGRFSGRQFSNSRSEMNVSTLELGDSALYLCASSLGGAGPLYEQYFGPGTRLTVT.

The chain links TRBV6-1 to TRBJ1-2; D perhaps matches TRBD1 (5 bases). The CDR3 spans 13 residues. V lost 3 bases and J 3 bases, leaving 8 bases between the germline ends. The germline CDR1 and CDR2 sequences are MNHNS and SASEGT. The CDR3 nucleotides are TGTGCCAGCAGTGAGGGACGGCACTATGGCTACACCTTC. It is translated as CASSEGRHYGYTF.

The chain recombines TRBV18 with TRBJ1-1; D might be TRBD1 (6 bases). The germline V gene has CDR1 KGHSH and CDR2 LQKENI. The CDR3 length is 16 residues. The V and J ends lost 1 base and 2 bases respectively, with 14 bases between them. CDR3 sequence reads: CASSPQGGPFNTEAFF. CDR3 sequence (DNA): TGTGCCAGCTCACCACAGGGGGGACCCTTTAACACTGAAGCTTTCTTT.